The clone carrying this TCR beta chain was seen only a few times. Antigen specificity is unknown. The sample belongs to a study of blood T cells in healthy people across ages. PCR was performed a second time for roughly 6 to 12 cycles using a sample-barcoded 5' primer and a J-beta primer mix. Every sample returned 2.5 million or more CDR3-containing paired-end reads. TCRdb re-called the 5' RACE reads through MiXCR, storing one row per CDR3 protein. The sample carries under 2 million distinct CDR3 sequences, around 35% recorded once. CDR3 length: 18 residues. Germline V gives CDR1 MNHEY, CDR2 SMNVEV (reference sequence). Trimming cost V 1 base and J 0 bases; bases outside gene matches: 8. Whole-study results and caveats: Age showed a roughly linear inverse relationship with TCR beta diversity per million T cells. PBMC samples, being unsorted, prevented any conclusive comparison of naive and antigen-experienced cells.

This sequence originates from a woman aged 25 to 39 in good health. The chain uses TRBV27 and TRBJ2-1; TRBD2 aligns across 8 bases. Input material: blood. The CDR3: CASSLLRGGTSSYNEQFF. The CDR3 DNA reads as TGTGCCAGCAGTTTATTACGAGGCGGGACTAGCTCCTACAATGAGCAGTTCTTC.